This is a list of T cell receptor beta chains from one sample in a study of shared clonotypes between healthy human individuals. Profiling relied on immunoSEQ multiplex PCR, and the TCRdb table lists in-frame clones only, not all of them. The sample lists about 2 million clones, 85% to 95% occurring once. The sample was naive CD4+ T cells sorted from blood. The receptors stem from a man aged 18 to 35 in good health. CDR3s include the opening cysteine and the closing phenylalanine or tryptophan. The D gene is left open where the match is weak. A row's size may be missing; if present it is once, few, many or a size class.

TRBJ2-7,.,TRBV6-1,TRBD2,CASSLRTSGRYEQYF,TGTGCCAGCAGTCTCCGGACTAGCGGGAGATACGAGCAGTACTTC
TRBJ1-1,.,TRBV19,TRBD1,CASMVQGGTEAFF,TGTGCCAGTATGGTACAGGGGGGCACGGAAGCTTTCTTT
TRBJ2-1,.,TRBV19,TRBD2,CASSLKREAYNEQFF,TGTGCCAGTAGTTTAAAGCGGGAGGCTTACAATGAGCAGTTCTTC
TRBJ1-1,.,TRBV6-5,.,CASTSPGTTEAFF,TGTGCCAGCACCTCGCCAGGGACGACTGAAGCTTTCTTT
TRBJ1-1,.,TRBV5-1,.,CASSPPGNTEAFF,TGCGCCAGCAGCCCCCCAGGGAACACTGAAGCTTTCTTT
TRBJ2-5,.,TRBV5-4,.,CASSFPGAQQSAQYF,TGTGCCAGCAGCTTCCCGGGGGCGCAGCAATCGGCCCAGTACTTC
TRBJ1-1,.,TRBV6-5,.,CASKIQGAVPEAFF,TGTGCCAGCAAAATACAGGGCGCAGTGCCTGAAGCTTTCTTT
TRBJ1-2,.,TRBV10-3,.,CAIVPANRYGYTF,TGTGCCATCGTCCCAGCTAACAGATATGGCTACACCTTC
TRBJ2-7,once,TRBV7-9,TRBD1,CASRSGTGDYEQYF,TGTGCCAGCAGATCCGGGACAGGGGACTACGAGCAGTACTTC
TRBJ1-5,.,TRBV28,TRBD1,CASRYTGGWNQPQHF,TGTGCCAGCAGGTATACAGGGGGATGGAATCAGCCCCAGCATTTT
TRBJ1-1,.,TRBV19,TRBD1,CASSTPGQGNTEAFF,TGTGCCAGTAGTACCCCGGGACAGGGAAACACTGAAGCTTTCTTT
TRBJ2-5,.,TRBV7-9,.,CASSLSEIQETQYF,TGTGCCAGCAGCTTATCAGAGATCCAAGAGACCCAGTACTTC
TRBJ2-3,.,TRBV9,.,CASSVEGRSTDTQYF,TGTGCCAGCAGCGTAGAGGGGAGGTCCACAGATACGCAGTATTTT
TRBJ1-1,once,TRBV6-6,TRBD1,CASKPGQGTEAFF,TGTGCCAGCAAACCCGGACAGGGGACTGAAGCTTTCTTT
TRBJ2-1,once,TRBV6-5,TRBD2,CASRGTSVEQFF,TGTGCCAGCAGGGGAACTAGCGTTGAGCAGTTCTTC
TRBJ2-7,.,TRBV11-3,.,CASSFGPRDRVPYEQYF,TGTGCCAGCAGCTTTGGGCCGCGGGATCGAGTCCCCTACGAGCAGTACTTC